This is a list of T cell receptor beta chains from one sample in a study of Graves' ophthalmopathy and Graves' hyperthyroidism. TCRdb processed the multiplex PCR reads anew with MiXCR; each CDR3 protein has one entry. This table has 650,000 to 800,000 distinct CDR3 sequences, just over 40% appearing once. The sample consisted of peripheral blood. These receptors were collected from an adult man with Graves' ophthalmopathy. Both conserved end residues are trimmed from each CDR3. Expanded clones are given a class, and other clones once, few, many or no size at all.

TRBV19	TRBJ1-4	few	ASTFRGATNEKLF
TRBV9	TRBJ1-6	NA	ASSPRDLRSPLH
TRBV7-2	TRBJ2-5	many	ASSLEWTGGVTQY
TRBV7-2	TRBJ1-5	many	ASSLDRQSFQPQH
TRBV4-3	TRBJ1-2	NA	ASSRETGDGYT
TRBV12-5	TRBJ1-1	many	ASVQRNWEAF
TRBV7-2	TRBJ2-2	NA	ASSERGATGELS
TRBV29-1	TRBJ1-5	once	SDRQGLSNQPQH
TRBV24-1	TRBJ1-5	many	ATSDSQGNSNQPQH
TRBV9	TRBJ2-7	many	ASSVGQQGYEQY
TRBV9	TRBJ2-2	few	ASSGEVGLAGYTGELF
TRBV6-5	TRBJ2-7	NA	ASSYAGRTGEQY
TRBV6-5	TRBJ2-5	once	ASSYGGVETQY
TRBV4-3	TRBJ2-2	once	ASSLRLTNPGELF
TRBV9	TRBJ2-5	many	ASSQDPGAQY
TRBV2	TRBJ2-7	NA	ASSGGAGGTYNEQY
TRBV25-1	TRBJ1-6	NA	ASSARDGSYNSPLH
TRBV29-1	TRBJ1-2	many	SGLDRGDYGYT
TRBV7-9	TRBJ1-5	many	ASSLGGRGNQPQH
TRBV5-1	TRBJ2-7	many	ASSPGPTGYEQY
TRBV6-5	TRBJ1-5	many	ASTRAGDQPQH
TRBV20-1	TRBJ1-2	many	SARPAGYGYT
TRBV10-3	TRBJ2-5	many	AISKGQQETQY
TRBV10-3	TRBJ2-7	NA	ASRPGLARYEQY
TRBV29-1	NA	few	SVHGGADIQY
TRBV5-8	TRBJ1-2	many	ASSLGEYSGYT
TRBV9	TRBJ1-1	many	ASSAGGQGASTEAF
TRBV12-3/TRBV12-4	TRBJ2-7	NA	ASSSVRGTHLEQY
TRBV5-4	TRBJ2-7	NA	ASSQASLAGGPYEQY
TRBV7-2	TRBJ1-6	many	ASSLVGLNSPLH
TRBV7-9	TRBJ1-3	once	ASSPRGGTGGNTIY
TRBV10-3	TRBJ2-5	NA	AIGTTSGGLAMETQY
TRBV25-1	TRBJ1-2	medium-sized	ASSSPRDTHGYT
TRBV5-1	TRBJ2-5	many	ASSGRTGGSETQY
TRBV7-9	TRBJ2-7	many	ASSLPTDSYEQY
TRBV15	TRBJ2-5	NA	ATSRDPLAGETQY
TRBV20-1	TRBJ1-1	NA	SAHNRGNTEAF
TRBV7-9	TRBJ2-7	many	ASSSRQGSYEQY
TRBV6-1	TRBJ2-7	few	ASSEKENPGAYEQY
TRBV24-1	TRBJ2-2	few	ATSDLQSGASWTGELF
TRBV19	TRBJ1-5	NA	AWSVGGIQPQH
TRBV5-1	TRBJ2-2	NA	ASSLASNSGLITGELF
TRBV5-6	TRBJ1-3	NA	ASSTRSGAGYTIY
TRBV11-2	TRBJ2-2	few	ASSLVSGVFGTGELF
TRBV12-3/TRBV12-4	TRBJ2-5	NA	ASSTMDSMRETQY
TRBV6-1	TRBJ2-5	NA	ASSPFPVGRNGETQY
TRBV10-3	TRBJ1-6	NA	AISESTGYYNSPLH